This TCR beta chain was identified during a study of OX40 agonist ivuxolimab in advanced cancers. At the level of the whole study: The costimulatory receptor OX40 (CD134) was targeted by ivuxolimab, a fully human IgG2 agonistic monoclonal antibody. Intravenous ivuxolimab was administered to patients every 2 weeks at six dose levels: 0.01, 0.1, 0.3, 1.5, 3 and 10 mg/kg. Of the approximately 54 dose-escalation patients, hepatocellular carcinoma was present in roughly 19, melanoma in around 15, renal cell carcinoma in 9 and head and neck cancer in 9. A male proportion of 70% to 90% and a mean age of approximately 58 years, ranging from roughly 23 to 80, were recorded for the dose-escalation cohort. Patients were allowed to have had prior anti-PD-1, anti-PD-L1 or anti-CTLA-4 therapy, and around 40% of the dose-escalation patients had previously received checkpoint inhibitors. Partial responses occurred in three dose-escalation patients: two with cutaneous melanoma and one with hepatocellular carcinoma. The purpose of peripheral TCRbeta sequencing was to test whether ivuxolimab changed TCR sequence diversity and led to clonal T-cell expansion. The paper reports the monotherapy dose-escalation portion (N of about 54 patients) of the phase I ivuxolimab trial.

Beyond this particular receptor, the publication reports: At doses from 0.1 to 3.0 mg/kg, clonal expansion was seen in both CD4+ and CD8+ blood T cells between baseline and week 6. The antigen specificity of the peripheral T cells that underwent clonal expansion was not determined. Low levels of normalized T-cell clonal expansion were also seen in some patients who did not respond. In the 0.1-3.0 mg/kg groups, partial responders had among the lowest normalized peripheral clonal expansion, particularly in CD8+ T cells. After ivuxolimab, more expanded clones were found on average in CD8+ T cells than in CD4+ T cells.

The trial excluded patients who had a history of autoimmune disease or were on systemic immunosuppression. Peripheral blood for TCR sequencing was drawn from every dose cohort at baseline, at cycle 4 day 1 and at cycle 7 day 1. The samples were drawn from a first-in-human, open-label, multicenter phase I dose-escalation trial of ivuxolimab. Adults with locally advanced or metastatic head and neck squamous cell, hepatocellular, melanoma or renal cell carcinoma were enrolled in the trial. Before TCR sequencing, CD4+ T cells and CD8+ T cells were sorted from peripheral blood as separate populations. Reading from cysteine to phenylalanine, the CDR3 counts 15 amino acids. Just CDR3 DNA is preserved here, 45 bases in frame from base 1. The germline V gene encodes CDR1 SGHNT and CDR2 YYREEE (reference sequence). V and J are trimmed by 2 bases and 0 bases, and the gene matches miss 2 bases of the junction.

Genomic DNA was isolated from the sorted cells so that the TCRbeta CDR3 region could be sequenced. The immunoSEQ Assay was used to sequence the TCRbeta CDR3 regions. In its TCRdb copy, this immuneACCESS table keeps in-frame sequences only and misses some clones. Where compared with another copy, unresolved V genes explain less than half of these, and the others have no known cause. For this sample there are more than 85,000 clones; roughly 87% appear just once. Of the sample, around 0.52% falls within the top ten clones. In regard to this clone: Which antigen it targets is not known. Per-base qualities were not stored, and no clone one base away is much larger.

The sequenced sample was CD4+ or CD8+ T cells sorted from blood, obtained in a trial of the OX40 agonist ivuxolimab. Rearrangement joined TRBV5-4 to TRBJ1-2; 9 bases in the middle match TRBD1. The source of this sequence is an adult with an advanced solid tumor such as melanoma, head and neck, liver or kidney cancer. The DNA sequence reads TGTGCCAGCAGCTTTTGGGACAGGGCTAACTATGGCTACACCTTC. It codes for CASSFWDRANYGYTF. When the CDR3 is completed using the reference TRBV5-4 and TRBJ1-2 genes on either side, the full variable domain is ETGVTQSPTHLIKTRGQQVTLRCSSQSGHNTVSWYQQALGQGPQFIFQYYREEENGRGNFPPRFSGLQFPNYSSELNVNALELDDSALYLCASSFWDRANYGYTFGSGTRLTVV.